A selection of T cell receptor beta chains follows, all from one sample in a study of blood T cells in healthy people across ages. TCRdb reprocessed the 5' RACE reads via MiXCR and lists one record per CDR3 protein. The sample includes about 620,000 distinct CDR3 sequences, around 21% of them seen just once. Sequences were obtained from blood. The origin of the receptors is a man between 65 and 79 years old in good health. Both conserved end residues are trimmed from each CDR3. Fields, in order: V gene, J gene, clone size, CDR3 protein. Only some rows state a clone size, as once, few, many or a class for expanded clones.

>TRBV15|TRBJ1-5|few
ATSREGTVFNQPQH
>TRBV3-1|TRBJ2-3|-
ASSQEMGLAGSYPQY
>TRBV4-3|TRBJ2-5|few
ASSPEVASPPLSQY
>TRBV5-8|TRBJ1-1|few
ASSIRNTEAF
>TRBV6-5|TRBJ2-7|-
ASSYQDRVSYEQY
>TRBV4-3|TRBJ2-5|many
ASSQVGNPGETQY
>TRBV10-3|TRBJ2-5|-
AISDPGAVVETQY
>TRBV3-1|TRBJ2-4|-
ASSQEGSLY
>TRBV24-1|TRBJ2-2|-
ATSGMGLANNTGELF
>TRBV20-1|TRBJ1-2|many
SARGQGYGYT
>TRBV20-1|TRBJ2-5|-
SASRGGFKQETQY
>TRBV27|TRBJ1-1|many
ASSLRVHTEAF
>TRBV13|TRBJ2-1|few
ASSGTGTSAYNEQF
>TRBV20-1|TRBJ2-3|many
SVQKREGLTDTQY
>TRBV5-1|TRBJ2-1|few
ASRLEAEQF
>TRBV29-1|TRBJ2-7|few
SVPGRSYEQY
>TRBV4-2|TRBJ2-5|few
ASSQERAGGETQY
>TRBV20-1|TRBJ1-3|-
SAWRQDGNTIY
>TRBV12-3/TRBV12-4|TRBJ1-2|few
ASRTTGVDGYT
>TRBV2|TRBJ1-2|-
ASSGVLDGYT
>TRBV12-3/TRBV12-4|TRBJ2-4|few
ASSTGVQNIQY
>TRBV12-3/TRBV12-4|TRBJ1-2|few
ASKVAGGNYGYT
>TRBV20-1|TRBJ2-7|-
SARDRASGKFYEQY
>TRBV10-3|TRBJ2-3|-
AISESIDTQY
>TRBV20-1|-|few
SAPYTGGHEQF
>TRBV20-1|TRBJ1-1|-
SWGVNTEAF
>TRBV29-1|TRBJ1-3|many
SVGSSRSGNTIY
>TRBV19|TRBJ2-1|-
ASSNLAGVFSYNGQF
>TRBV20-1|TRBJ2-3|many
SAKRGLITDTQY
>TRBV4-1|-|-
ASKASGGDYNEQF
>TRBV29-1|TRBJ2-1|few
SGQGHEQF
>TRBV2|TRBJ2-7|-
ASSVDRGSSEQY
>TRBV15|TRBJ2-2|few
ATSTILTPTNTGELF
>TRBV6-2/TRBV6-3|TRBJ2-1|once
ACRDSPSYNEQF
>TRBV10-3|TRBJ1-1|-
AISESVRNTEAF
>TRBV20-1|-|few
SAGSEEQY
>TRBV7-2|TRBJ2-3|many
ASSPVGTSRLTTQY
>TRBV20-1|TRBJ1-5|few
SARRAGSQPQH
>TRBV2|TRBJ2-1|many
ASSEYRGYNEQF
>TRBV7-2|TRBJ1-1|few
ASSSKGGYTEAF
>TRBV7-3|TRBJ2-2|-
ASSLFQGGNGELF
>TRBV5-6|TRBJ2-5|few
ASSSRDSPYQETQY
>TRBV4-2|TRBJ2-1|few
ASSQTTGTGYNEQF
>TRBV5-1|TRBJ2-3|-
ASSFTLTADTQY
>TRBV6-9|TRBJ2-7|-
AGSVGGGTYEQY
>TRBV29-1|TRBJ2-4|-
SVEGGPGNIQY
>TRBV10-3|TRBJ2-3|few
AISRPDTQY
>TRBV20-1|TRBJ2-5|few
SASTTSGTKETQY
>TRBV20-1|TRBJ1-2|-
SASSTEPNYGYT
>TRBV27|TRBJ2-7|medium-sized
ASRGVSMGYEQY
>TRBV7-6|TRBJ2-2|-
ASSLGRQGAGELF